This T cell receptor beta chain is from a study of T cells after yellow fever vaccination (dated by TCRdb to about 2019). About the investigation overall: The SMART-Seq v4 Ultra Low Input RNA kit was used to prepare libraries from fractions with low cell numbers. Two healthy male donors, one aged 18 to 30 and one aged 30 to 39 years, were included in the cohort. To follow T-cell clones before and after both primary and booster YFV17D yellow fever vaccination, bulk TCR alpha and beta repertoires underwent longitudinal sequencing. Blood samples were taken at several timepoints before and after primary and secondary immunization, and bulk PBMC replicates and cell subsets were isolated. Overall study outcomes, separate from this receptor: A small fraction of clonotypes showed up in both the CD4 and CD8 compartments, probably as a result of convergent recombination. Only a couple of donors were included in the study, so the extent to which the findings can be generalized is limited. Compared with the primary T-cell response, the secondary T-cell response was faster but weaker, reaching its peak on day 5 rather than on day 15. Computational filtering was needed because FACS-sorted repertoires could contain abundant contaminating clonotypes from the bulk population. After the booster, most clones that had expanded after primary vaccination were detected again (around 97% of CD4 and more than 80% of CD8), suggesting broad maintenance of memory.

TCR cDNA was made using 5'RACE template switching, a step that added a universal primer site and unique molecular identifiers. cDNA synthesis was primed from both the TCR alpha and TCR beta constant segments. Library amplification used two PCR steps, and the second PCR step added sample barcodes and sequencing adapters. Sequencing of the libraries was done on either Illumina HiSeq 2500 (2x100 bp) or NovaSeq (2x150 bp). In the source study's methods: Reads were demultiplexed and collapsed into UMI consensus sequences with MIGEC, and V(D)J alignment was performed with MiXCR. Using edgeR on replicate PBMC samples, clonotypes were called vaccine-responding if FDR was below 0.01 and the log2 fold change was above 5 up to day 15. Bulk clonotypes were assigned CD4 or CD8 identity according to which sequenced CD4 or CD8 repertoire held them at higher abundance. Starting from the raw public reads, TCRdb applied fastp trimming at Q25, assembled clones with MiXCR and retained in-frame beta chains. Each CDR3 protein appears once, grouped with its most common genes and DNA. TCRdb's processing, not the study's, gives the V and J calls here. A total of around 550,000 distinct CDR3 sequences appear in this sample, over 15% of them only once. The ten largest make up around an eighth of the sample.

On this clonotype: The clone's antigen remains unknown. No base quality information exists; no much larger clone differs at one position.

Sample treatment or condition, as interpreted from the label and publication: live attenuated yellow fever vaccine strain. At each blood-draw timepoint, two biological replicates of bulk PBMCs were obtained. PBMCs were isolated from peripheral blood using a standard Ficoll-Paque protocol. TriZol was used to extract RNA from bulk PBMCs, CD4 and CD8 fractions, and dextramer-positive and dextramer-negative fractions. The CDR3 starts with the cysteine, ends with the phenylalanine, and has 15 residues. The DNA shown is the 45-base CDR3, in frame from base 1. CDR1 and CDR2, looked up from the germline V gene, are KGHDR and SFDVKD. V is pruned by 4 bases and J by 4 bases, leaving 7 bases of the junction without a gene match.

The receptor comes from a man aged 25-40 years who received the YFV17D yellow fever vaccine. The sequenced sample was PBMCs, obtained 15 days after the yellow fever booster vaccination. The chain is made from TRBV24-1 and TRBJ2-3; TRBD1 fits 7 bases in the junction. The sequence in DNA is TGTGCCACCAGTGACCCGACAGGGCAGGCAGATACGCAGTATTTT. This is translated as CATSDPTGQADTQYF.